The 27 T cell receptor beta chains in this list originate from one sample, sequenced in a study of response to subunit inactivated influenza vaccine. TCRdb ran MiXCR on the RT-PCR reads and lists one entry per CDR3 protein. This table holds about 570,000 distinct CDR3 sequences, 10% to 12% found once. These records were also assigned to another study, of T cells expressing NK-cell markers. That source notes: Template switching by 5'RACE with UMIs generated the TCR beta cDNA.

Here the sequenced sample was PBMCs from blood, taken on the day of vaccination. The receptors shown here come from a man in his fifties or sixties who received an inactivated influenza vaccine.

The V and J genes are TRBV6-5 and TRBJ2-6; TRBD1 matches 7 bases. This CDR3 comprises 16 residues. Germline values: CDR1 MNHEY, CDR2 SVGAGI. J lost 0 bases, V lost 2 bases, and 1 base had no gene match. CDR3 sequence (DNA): TGTGCCAGCAGTTACACAGGGGCCTCTGGGGCCAACGTCCTGACTTTC. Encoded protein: CASSYTGASGANVLTF.

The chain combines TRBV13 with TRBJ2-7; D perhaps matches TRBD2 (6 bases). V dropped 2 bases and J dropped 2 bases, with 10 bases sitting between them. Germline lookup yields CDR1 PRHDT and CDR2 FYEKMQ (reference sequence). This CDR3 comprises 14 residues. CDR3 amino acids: CASSLPGGTYEQYF. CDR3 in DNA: TGTGCCAGCAGCTTACCAGGCGGGACCTACGAGCAGTACTTC.

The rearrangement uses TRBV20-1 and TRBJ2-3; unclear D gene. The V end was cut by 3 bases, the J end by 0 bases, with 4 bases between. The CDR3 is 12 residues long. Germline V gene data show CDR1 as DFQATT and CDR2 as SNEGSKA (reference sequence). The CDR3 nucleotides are TGCAGTGCTAGCGACAGCACAGATACGCAGTATTTT. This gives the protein CSASDSTDTQYF.

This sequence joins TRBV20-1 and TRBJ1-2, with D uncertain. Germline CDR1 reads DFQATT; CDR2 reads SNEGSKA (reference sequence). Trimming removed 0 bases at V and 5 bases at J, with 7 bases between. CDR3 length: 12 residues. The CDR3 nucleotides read TGCAGTGCTAGAGATAAGGCATATGGCTACACCTTC. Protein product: CSARDKAYGYTF.

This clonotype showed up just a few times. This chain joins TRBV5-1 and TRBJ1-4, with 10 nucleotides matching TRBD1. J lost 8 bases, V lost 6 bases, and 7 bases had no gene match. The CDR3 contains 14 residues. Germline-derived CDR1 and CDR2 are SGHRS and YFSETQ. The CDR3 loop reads CASNPGTGEEKLFF. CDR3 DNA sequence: TGCGCCAGCAACCCCGGGACAGGGGAAGAAAAACTGTTTTTT.

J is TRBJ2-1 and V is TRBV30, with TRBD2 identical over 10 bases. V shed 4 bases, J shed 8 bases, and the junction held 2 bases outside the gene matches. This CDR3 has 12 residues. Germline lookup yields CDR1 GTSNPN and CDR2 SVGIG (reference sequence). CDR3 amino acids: CAWTSGGDEQFF. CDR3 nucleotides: TGTGCCTGGACTAGCGGGGGTGATGAGCAGTTCTTC.

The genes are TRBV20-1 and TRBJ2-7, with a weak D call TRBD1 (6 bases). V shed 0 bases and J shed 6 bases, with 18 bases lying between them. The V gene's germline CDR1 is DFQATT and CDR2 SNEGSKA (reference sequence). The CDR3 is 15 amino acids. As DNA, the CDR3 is TGCAGTGCTAGAGATTTAGCGCAGGGGCTGGGCGAGCAGTACTTC. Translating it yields CSARDLAQGLGEQYF.

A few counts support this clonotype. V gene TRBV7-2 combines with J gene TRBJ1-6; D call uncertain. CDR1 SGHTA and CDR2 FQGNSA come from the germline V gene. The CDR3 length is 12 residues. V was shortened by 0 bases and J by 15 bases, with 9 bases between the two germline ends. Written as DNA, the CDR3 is TGTGCCAGCAGCTTAGCCCCTCCAGGCCTCCACTTT. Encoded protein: CASSLAPPGLHF. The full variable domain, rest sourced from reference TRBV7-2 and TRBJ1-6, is GAGVSQSPSNKVTEKGKDVELRCDPISGHTALYWYRQSLGQGLEFLIYFQGNSAPDKSGLPSDRFSAERTGGSVSTLTIQRTQQEDSAVYLCASSLAPPGLHFGNGTRLTVT.

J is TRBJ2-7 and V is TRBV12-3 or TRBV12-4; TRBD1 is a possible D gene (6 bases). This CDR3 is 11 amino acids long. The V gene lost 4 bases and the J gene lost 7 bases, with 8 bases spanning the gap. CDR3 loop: CASSYQGEQYF. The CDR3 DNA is TGTGCCAGCAGTTACCAGGGGGAGCAGTACTTC.

The CDR3 nucleotides read TGTGCCATCAGTGAGCCGACCAGTCCGGGACGGGAGACCCAGTACTTC. Translation gives CAISEPTSPGRETQYF. The chain uses TRBV10-3 and TRBJ2-5; D could derive from TRBD1 or TRBD2 (5 bases each). Germline-derived CDR1 and CDR2 are ENHRY and SYGVKD. V lost 2 bases to trimming and J lost 5 bases, with 18 bases between them. This CDR3 contains 16 residues.

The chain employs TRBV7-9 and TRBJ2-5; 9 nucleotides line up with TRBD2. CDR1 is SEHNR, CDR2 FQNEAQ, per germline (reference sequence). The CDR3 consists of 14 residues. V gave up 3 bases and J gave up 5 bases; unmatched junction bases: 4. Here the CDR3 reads CASSFSGSFETQYF. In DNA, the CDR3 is TGTGCCAGCAGCTTTAGCGGGAGTTTTGAGACCCAGTACTTC.

The CDR3 DNA follows: TGTGCCAGCAGCTCGGAAGGACAGGGATCTCCCGAGCAGTACTTC. Amino acid sequence: CASSSEGQGSPEQYF. The rearrangement links TRBV5-5 to TRBJ2-7, with TRBD1 matching 8 bases. J gave up 6 bases and V 3 bases, and 11 bases lay outside the gene matches. CDR3 length: 15 residues. CDR1 SGHKS and CDR2 YYEKEE come from the germline V gene (reference sequence).

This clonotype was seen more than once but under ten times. The CDR3 sequence: CAWSVNWEQYF. CDR3 DNA: TGTGCCTGGAGTGTAAACTGGGAGCAGTACTTC. The chain combines TRBV30 with TRBJ2-7; D ambiguous. Trimming stripped 0 bases from V and 7 bases from J, with 7 bases between. This CDR3 has 11 residues. The germline V gene has CDR1 GTSNPN and CDR2 SVGIG (reference sequence).

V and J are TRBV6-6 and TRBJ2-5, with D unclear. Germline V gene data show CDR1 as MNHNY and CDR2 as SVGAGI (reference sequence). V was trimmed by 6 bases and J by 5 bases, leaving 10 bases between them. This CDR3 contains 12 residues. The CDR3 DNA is TGTGCCAGCAGCCAAGGCCATGAGACCCAGTACTTC. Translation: CASSQGHETQYF.

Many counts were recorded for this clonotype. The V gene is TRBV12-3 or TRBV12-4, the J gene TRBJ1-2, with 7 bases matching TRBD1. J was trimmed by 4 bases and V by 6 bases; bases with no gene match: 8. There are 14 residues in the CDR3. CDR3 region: CASSYRTGLYGYTF. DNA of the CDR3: TGTGCCAGCAGCTACAGGACAGGACTCTATGGCTACACCTTC.

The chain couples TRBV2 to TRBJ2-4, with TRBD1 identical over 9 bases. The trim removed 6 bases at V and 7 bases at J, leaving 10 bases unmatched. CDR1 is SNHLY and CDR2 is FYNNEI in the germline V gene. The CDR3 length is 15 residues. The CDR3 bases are TGTGCCAGCAGCTTCCGAGACAGGGGGGGGAACATTCAGTACTTC. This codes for CASSFRDRGGNIQYF.

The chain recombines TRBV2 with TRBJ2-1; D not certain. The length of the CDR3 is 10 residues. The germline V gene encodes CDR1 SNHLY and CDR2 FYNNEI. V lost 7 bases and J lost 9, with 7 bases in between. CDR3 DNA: TGTGCCAGCATTGGTGGTGAGCAGTTCTTC. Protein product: CASIGGEQFF.

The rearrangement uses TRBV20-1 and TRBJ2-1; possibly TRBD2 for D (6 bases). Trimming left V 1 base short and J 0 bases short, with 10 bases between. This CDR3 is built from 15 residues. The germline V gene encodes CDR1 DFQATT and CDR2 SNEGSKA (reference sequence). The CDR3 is CSARAAGYSYNEQFF. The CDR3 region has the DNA TGCAGTGCTAGAGCAGCGGGTTACTCCTACAATGAGCAGTTCTTC.

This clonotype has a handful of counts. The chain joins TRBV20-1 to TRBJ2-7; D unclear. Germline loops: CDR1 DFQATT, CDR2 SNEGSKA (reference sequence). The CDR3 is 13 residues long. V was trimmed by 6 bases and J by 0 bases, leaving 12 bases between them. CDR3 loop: CSATPSSSYEQYF. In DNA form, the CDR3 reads TGCAGTGCCACTCCGTCTTCCTCCTACGAGCAGTACTTC.

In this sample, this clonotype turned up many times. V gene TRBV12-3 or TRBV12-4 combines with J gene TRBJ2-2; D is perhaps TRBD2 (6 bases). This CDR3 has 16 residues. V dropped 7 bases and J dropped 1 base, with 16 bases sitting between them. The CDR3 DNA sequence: TGTGCCAGCACTGGTGGGAGGCAACTGAACACCGGGGAGCTGTTTTTT. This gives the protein CASTGGRQLNTGELFF.

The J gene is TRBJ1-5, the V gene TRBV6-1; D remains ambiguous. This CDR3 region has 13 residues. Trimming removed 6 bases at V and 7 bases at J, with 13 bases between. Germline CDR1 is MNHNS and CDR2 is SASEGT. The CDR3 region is CASSPDRGQPQHF. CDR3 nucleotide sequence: TGTGCCAGCAGCCCAGACCGGGGACAGCCCCAGCATTTT.

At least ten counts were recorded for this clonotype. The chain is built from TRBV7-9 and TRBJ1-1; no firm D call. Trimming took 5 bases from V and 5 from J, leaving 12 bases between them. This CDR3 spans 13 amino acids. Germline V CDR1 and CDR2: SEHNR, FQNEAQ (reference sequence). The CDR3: CASSEEGITEAFF. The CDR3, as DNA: TGTGCCAGCAGCGAGGAAGGAATTACTGAAGCTTTCTTT.

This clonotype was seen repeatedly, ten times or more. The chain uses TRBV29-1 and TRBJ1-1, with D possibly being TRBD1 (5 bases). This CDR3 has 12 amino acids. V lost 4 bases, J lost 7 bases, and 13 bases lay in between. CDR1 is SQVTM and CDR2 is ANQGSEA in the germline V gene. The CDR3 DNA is TGCAGCGTTGGGGACGGAAGATTTGAAGCTTTCTTT. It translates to CSVGDGRFEAFF.

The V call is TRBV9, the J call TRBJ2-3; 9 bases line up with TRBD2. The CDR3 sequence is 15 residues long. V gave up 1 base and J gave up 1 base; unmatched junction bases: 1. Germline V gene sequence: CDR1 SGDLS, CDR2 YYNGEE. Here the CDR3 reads CASSVSSGGTDTQYF. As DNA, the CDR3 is TGTGCCAGCAGCGTATCTAGCGGGGGCACAGATACGCAGTATTTT.

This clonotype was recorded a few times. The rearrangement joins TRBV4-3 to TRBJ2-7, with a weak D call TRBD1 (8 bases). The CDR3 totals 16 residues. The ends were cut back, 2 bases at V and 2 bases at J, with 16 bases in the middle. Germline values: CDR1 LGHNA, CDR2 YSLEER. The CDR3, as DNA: TGCGCCAGCAGCCAAACCGTAACAGGGGGGGCCTACGAGCAGTACTTC. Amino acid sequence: CASSQTVTGGAYEQYF.

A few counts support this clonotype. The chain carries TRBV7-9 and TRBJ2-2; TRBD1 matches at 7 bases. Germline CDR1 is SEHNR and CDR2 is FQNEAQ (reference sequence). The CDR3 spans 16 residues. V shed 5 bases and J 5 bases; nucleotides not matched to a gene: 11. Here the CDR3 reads CASSVATGWNTGELFF. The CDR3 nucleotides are TGTGCCAGCAGCGTGGCGACAGGGTGGAATACCGGGGAGCTGTTTTTT.

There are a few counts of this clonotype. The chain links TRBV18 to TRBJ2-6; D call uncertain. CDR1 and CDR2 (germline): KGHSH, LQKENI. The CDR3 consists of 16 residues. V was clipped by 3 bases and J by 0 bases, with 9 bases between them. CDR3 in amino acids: CASSPVRPSGANVLTF. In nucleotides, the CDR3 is TGTGCCAGCTCACCTGTCAGGCCCTCTGGGGCCAACGTCCTGACTTTC.